Each of the 13 T cell receptor beta chains below was sequenced from the same sample in a study of response to subunit inactivated influenza vaccine. TCRdb reanalysed the RT-PCR reads using MiXCR and keeps one entry per CDR3 protein. This table holds some 800,000 distinct CDR3 sequences, over 20% found once. The input for sequencing was PBMCs from blood, taken roughly 5 days after vaccination. The receptors here all came from a middle-aged man who received an inactivated influenza vaccine.

This clonotype was counted only a few times. V and J are TRBV7-8 and TRBJ1-2, with no clear D. Trimming removed 5 bases from V and 8 bases from J, with 15 bases in between. CDR1 is SGHVS and CDR2 is FQNEAQ in the germline V gene. The CDR3 consists of 13 residues. CDR3 sequence (DNA): TGTGCCAGCAGCAACTTCGACAACCTAGGCTACACCTTC. The encoded protein is CASSNFDNLGYTF.

This chain joins TRBV6-5 and TRBJ1-4, with a weak D call TRBD1 (6 bases). With 3 bases removed from V and 8 bases from J, the gap between germline ends came to 13 bases. Germline V gene sequence: CDR1 MNHEY, CDR2 SVGAGI. The CDR3 sequence is 14 residues long. The CDR3 nucleotides are TGTGCCAGCAGTTATGGGGGCCGTCGGGAAAAACTGTTTTTT. It specifies CASSYGGRREKLFF.

The rearrangement joins TRBV12-3 or TRBV12-4 to TRBJ2-4; no clear D. V shed 5 bases and J shed 9 bases, with 8 bases lying between them. CDR3 length: 11 residues. The CDR3: CASSTIGIQYF. The CDR3 coding sequence is TGTGCCAGCAGTACCATTGGCATTCAGTACTTC.

This clonotype was seen a handful of times. J is TRBJ2-1 and V is TRBV29-1; 12 bases fit TRBD2. V shed 8 bases, J shed 7 bases, and the junction held 9 bases outside the gene matches. This CDR3 has 14 amino acids. Germline CDR1 and CDR2: SQVTM and ANQGSEA. CDR3 sequence: CSSLAGGPRNEQFF. CDR3 bases: TGCAGCTCTCTAGCGGGAGGGCCAAGGAATGAGCAGTTCTTC.

This clonotype was seen a few times. The rearrangement uses TRBV20-1 and TRBJ1-1; no reliable D call. The CDR3 length is 13 residues. The ends were cut back, 6 bases at V and 0 bases at J, with 11 bases in the middle. CDR1 is DFQATT and CDR2 is SNEGSKA in the germline V gene (reference sequence). The CDR3 reads CSAPTVMNTEAFF. CDR3 DNA sequence: TGCAGTGCGCCGACCGTTATGAACACTGAAGCTTTCTTT.

The genes are TRBV5-1 and TRBJ1-2, with a tentative D call TRBD1 (5 bases). The germline V gene encodes CDR1 SGHRS and CDR2 YFSETQ. Trimming pared 4 bases from V and 5 bases from J, leaving 15 bases between. The CDR3 is 14 residues long. CDR3 protein: CASSPVGREYGYTF. The CDR3 DNA follows: TGCGCCAGCAGCCCTGTGGGCAGGGAGTATGGCTACACCTTC.

This clonotype showed up just once. This chain connects TRBV12-3 or TRBV12-4 to TRBJ1-5; TRBD1 agrees at 7 bases. The CDR3 length is 14 residues. The V segment lost 5 bases and the J segment 5 bases; nucleotides outside the gene matches: 6. This CDR3 reads CASSRSGGYQPQHF. The CDR3 DNA sequence: TGTGCCAGCAGTAGATCAGGGGGTTATCAGCCCCAGCATTTT.

The chain is built from TRBV29-1 and TRBJ2-3, with 7 bases identical to TRBD1. Germline loops: CDR1 SQVTM, CDR2 ANQGSEA. The trim removed 8 bases at V and 2 bases at J, leaving 10 bases unmatched. The length of the CDR3 is 14 residues. CDR3 in amino acids: CSSRTGPDTDTQYF. DNA for the CDR3: TGCAGCTCAAGGACAGGTCCAGACACAGATACGCAGTATTTT.

As regards this clonotype: A read error is possible here, since a much larger clone lies one base away. The chain is built from TRBV9 and TRBJ2-3, with 9 bases identical to TRBD2. This CDR3 spans 15 amino acids. After removal of 0 bases from V and 2 bases from J, the junction contained 1 base not matched to a gene. Germline CDR1 is SGDLS and CDR2 is YYNGEE. This CDR3 reads CASSVGGRDTDTQYF. DNA for the CDR3: TGTGCCAGCAGCGTAGGCGGGAGGGACACAGATACGCAGTATTTT.

This clonotype was recorded many times. For the CDR3, the DNA is TGCAGTGCAAAAAGCGGGGCGGGGTCGTACGAGCAGTACTTC. Protein: CSAKSGAGSYEQYF. This sequence joins TRBV20-1 and TRBJ2-7, with 7 bases lining up with TRBD2. The J segment lost 4 bases and the V segment lost 6 bases, leaving 12 bases of the junction unmatched. Germline V CDR1 and CDR2: DFQATT, SNEGSKA (reference sequence). The length of the CDR3 is 14 residues.

There are a few counts of this clonotype. This chain uses TRBV7-6 with TRBJ2-3, with 12 bases matching TRBD2. The CDR3 contains 17 residues. After removal of 2 bases from V and 4 bases from J, the junction contained 7 bases not matched to a gene. Germline V gene sequence: CDR1 SGHVS, CDR2 FNYEAQ. As DNA, the CDR3 is TGTGCCAGCAGCTTAATGGCTAGCGGGGGGGCCGCAGATACGCAGTATTTT. Translating gives CASSLMASGGAADTQYF.

This clonotype was detected a few times. The rearrangement uses TRBV7-9 and TRBJ2-6, with D uncertain. V lost 6 bases and J lost 1, with 10 bases in between. The CDR3 extends over 15 amino acids. The germline V gene has CDR1 SEHNR and CDR2 FQNEAQ (reference sequence). The chain's CDR3 is CASSWGNSGANVLTF. DNA of the CDR3: TGTGCCAGCAGTTGGGGTAATTCTGGGGCCAACGTCCTGACTTTC.

The chain couples TRBV15 to TRBJ2-3, with 10 nucleotides matching TRBD2. CDR1 is LNHNV, CDR2 YYDKDF, per germline (reference sequence). V was pared by 0 bases and J by 4 bases, with 10 bases of the junction left unmatched. CDR3 size: 18 residues. The CDR3 is CATSRDRWASGSADTQYF. The CDR3 bases are TGTGCCACCAGCAGAGATCGGTGGGCTAGCGGGAGTGCAGATACGCAGTATTTT.